Listed below are T cell receptor beta chains from one sample, sequenced in a study of T cell responses to AZD1222 COVID-19 vaccine. The method was immunoSEQ multiplex PCR; TCRdb's version includes in-frame clones alone and lacks a portion of them. The table shows 150,000 to 200,000 clones, with roughly 94% occurring only once. Sequences were derived from peripheral blood, sampled 28 days after the second AZD1222 dose. These receptors were taken from an adult who received the AZD1222 COVID-19 vaccine. The CDR3 runs from the conserved cysteine through the conserved F or W. The order of the fields is J gene, V gene, CDR3 protein.

J gene: TRBJ2-2; V gene: TRBV2; CDR3 protein: CASSVRLEGGELFF
J gene: TRBJ1-4; V gene: TRBV5-6; CDR3 protein: CASSLIGQGGEKLFF
J gene: TRBJ1-2; V gene: TRBV5-1; CDR3 protein: CASSLGQGAYYGYTF
J gene: TRBJ2-7; V gene: TRBV6-5; CDR3 protein: CASIHPSGLYYEQYF
J gene: TRBJ2-1; V gene: TRBV19; CDR3 protein: CASSTTSGGYNEQFF
J gene: TRBJ1-2; V gene: TRBV9; CDR3 protein: CASSVWGEGYGYTF
J gene: TRBJ2-1; V gene: TRBV7-9; CDR3 protein: CASSGIAGGPYNEQFF
J gene: TRBJ2-7; V gene: TRBV5-1; CDR3 protein: CASSLAQQGDEQYF
J gene: TRBJ2-3; V gene: TRBV5-4; CDR3 protein: CASSSDRASTQYF
J gene: TRBJ1-5; V gene: TRBV5-5; CDR3 protein: CASSLGAGSGQPQHF
J gene: TRBJ1-1; V gene: TRBV3-1/TRBV3-2; CDR3 protein: CASSPAGKNTEAFF
J gene: TRBJ1-4; V gene: TRBV6-5; CDR3 protein: CASSQTETNEKLFF
J gene: TRBJ1-1; V gene: TRBV7-9; CDR3 protein: CASSSTGEGTEAFF
J gene: TRBJ2-2; V gene: TRBV13; CDR3 protein: CASSPGLNTGELFF
J gene: TRBJ1-1; V gene: TRBV19; CDR3 protein: CASSIGGEGMNTEAFF
J gene: TRBJ1-2; V gene: TRBV5-4; CDR3 protein: CASSSTETGNYGYTF
J gene: TRBJ2-1; V gene: TRBV5-1; CDR3 protein: CASSYGDGNNEQFF
J gene: TRBJ1-2; V gene: TRBV7-9; CDR3 protein: CASSSSTDLYGYTF
J gene: TRBJ2-7; V gene: TRBV5-1; CDR3 protein: CASSRTGVGREQYF
J gene: TRBJ1-4; V gene: TRBV6-1; CDR3 protein: CASSESGEVEKLFF
J gene: TRBJ2-6; V gene: TRBV27; CDR3 protein: CASTNSGANVLTF
J gene: TRBJ2-7; V gene: TRBV3-1/TRBV3-2; CDR3 protein: CASRRTSGATYEQYF
J gene: TRBJ2-1; V gene: TRBV2; CDR3 protein: CASSSNLYNEQFF
J gene: TRBJ1-5; V gene: TRBV2; CDR3 protein: CASSEGPPSEPQHF
J gene: TRBJ2-2; V gene: TRBV19; CDR3 protein: CASSPQDSNTGELFF
J gene: TRBJ1-5; V gene: TRBV15; CDR3 protein: CATSSPPQPQHF
J gene: TRBJ2-7; V gene: TRBV15; CDR3 protein: CATSRAVGLSSEQYF